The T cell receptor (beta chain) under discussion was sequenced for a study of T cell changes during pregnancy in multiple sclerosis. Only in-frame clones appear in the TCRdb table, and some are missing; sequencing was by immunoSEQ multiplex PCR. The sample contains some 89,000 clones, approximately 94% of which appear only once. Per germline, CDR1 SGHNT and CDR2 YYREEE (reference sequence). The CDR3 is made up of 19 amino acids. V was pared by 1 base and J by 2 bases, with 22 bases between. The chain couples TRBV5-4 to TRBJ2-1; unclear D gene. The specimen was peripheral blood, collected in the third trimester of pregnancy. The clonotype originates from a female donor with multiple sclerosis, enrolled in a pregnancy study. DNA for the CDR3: TGTGCCAGCAGCTTGTTTTCCCTCCTTCAGATGCCGACCTACAATGAGCAGTTCTTC. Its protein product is CASSLFSLLQMPTYNEQFF.